Presented here are 27 T cell receptor beta chains from one specimen sequenced in a study of cytomegalovirus exposure and HLA in healthy donors. The PCR had 60 Vbeta and 13 Jbeta primers. This table comes from immunoSEQ multiplex PCR, and its TCRdb copy is limited to in-frame clones, with some not included. Of about 180,000 clones in the sample, roughly 83% were seen once. Material for sequencing was PBMCs. The receptors come from a boy younger than 10 in good health and CMV-seronegative.

The chain employs TRBV19 and TRBJ1-2, with D unclear. Germline V gene lookup returns CDR1 LNHDA and CDR2 SQIVND (reference sequence). This CDR3 has 14 residues. Trimming cost V 0 bases and J 5 bases, with 10 bases left between them. The CDR3 loop reads CASSIEGVRYGYTF. Written as DNA, the CDR3 is TGTGCCAGTAGTATAGAGGGCGTCCGGTATGGCTACACCTTC. Combining the CDR3 with reference TRBV19 and TRBJ1-2 gives the whole variable domain DGGITQSPKYLFRKEGQNVTLSCEQNLNHDAMYWYRQDPGQGLRLIYYSQIVNDFQKGDIAEGYSVSREKKESFPLTVTSAQKNPTAFYLCASSIEGVRYGYTFGSGTRLTVV.

This clone turned up a few times. This rearrangement joins TRBV5-4 to TRBJ2-1; 9 nucleotides match TRBD2. CDR3 size: 15 residues. V trimming: 1 base; J trimming: 10 bases; junction bases outside the gene matches: 9. Per the germline V gene, CDR1 is SGHNT and CDR2 is YYREEE (reference sequence). In DNA, the CDR3 is TGTGCCAGCAGCTTGTCATCCGCGGGGGGGCCGGAGCAGTTCTTC. It translates to CASSLSSAGGPEQFF. Supplemented by reference TRBV5-4 and TRBJ2-1, the full variable domain reads ETGVTQSPTHLIKTRGQQVTLRCSSQSGHNTVSWYQQALGQGPQFIFQYYREEENGRGNFPPRFSGLQFPNYSSELNVNALELDDSALYLCASSLSSAGGPEQFFGPGTRLTVL.

This clone was seen once. The rearrangement joins TRBV15 to TRBJ1-1; D remains unclear. V lost 0 bases and J lost 5, with 13 bases in between. There are 15 residues in the CDR3. Germline CDR1 is LNHNV and CDR2 is YYDKDF (reference sequence). The CDR3 coding sequence is TGTGCCACCAGCAGAGATCTGGACTCGAGGACTGAAGCTTTCTTT. It codes for CATSRDLDSRTEAFF. Using reference TRBV15 and TRBJ1-1 for the parts outside the CDR3, the full variable domain is DAMVIQNPRYQVTQFGKPVTLSCSQTLNHNVMYWYQQKSSQAPKLLFHYYDKDFNNEADTPDNFQSRRPNTSFCFLDIRSPGLGDTAMYLCATSRDLDSRTEAFFGQGTRLTVV.

J is TRBJ1-3 and V is TRBV6-5; D might be TRBD1 (5 bases). Germline V CDR1 and CDR2: MNHEY, SVGAGI. Trimming removed 4 bases from V and 4 bases from J, with 8 bases in between. The CDR3 contains 13 residues. This chain's CDR3 is CASSLNRGNTIYF. CDR3 bases: TGTGCCAGCAGTTTGAACAGGGGAAACACCATATATTTT.

This clone has a single count. The V gene is TRBV5-5, the J gene TRBJ1-1; D perhaps matches TRBD1 (5 bases). The CDR3 sequence is 14 residues long. The V end lost 3 bases, the J end lost 6 bases, and 15 bases lay between the germline ends. Germline V gene sequence: CDR1 SGHKS, CDR2 YYEKEE (reference sequence). The chain's CDR3 is CASSSGTEVSEAFF. In nucleotides, the CDR3 is TGTGCCAGCAGCTCCGGGACTGAAGTATCTGAAGCTTTCTTT.

This rearrangement joins TRBV6-1 to TRBJ1-1, with a tentative D call TRBD1 (5 bases). V was trimmed by 5 bases and J by 1 base, leaving 14 bases between them. This CDR3 is 15 amino acids long. Germline CDR1 reads MNHNS; CDR2 reads SASEGT. The CDR3 nucleotides read TGTGCCAGCAGTCCCTGGACGGGGGGGAACACTGAAGCTTTCTTT. Its protein is CASSPWTGGNTEAFF.

The chain's CDR3 is CASSRDREWNEQFF. The DNA of the CDR3 is TGTGCCAGCAGCCGGGACAGGGAATGGAATGAGCAGTTCTTC. The rearrangement uses TRBV6-5 and TRBJ2-1; 9 positions agree with TRBD1. V shed 6 bases, J shed 7 bases, and the junction held 7 bases outside the gene matches. The germline gives CDR1 MNHEY, CDR2 SVGAGI. The CDR3 totals 14 residues.

The chain combines TRBV7-8 with TRBJ1-6, with 9 bases lining up with TRBD1. With V trimmed by 6 bases and J by 10 bases, 7 bases remained unmatched. The CDR3 length is 14 residues. CDR1 SGHVS and CDR2 FQNEAQ come from the germline V gene. CDR3 coding DNA: TGTGCCAGCAGTAAAAGGGACAGGGCCTCACCCCTCCACTTT. Its protein is CASSKRDRASPLHF.

The V and J genes are TRBV4-3 and TRBJ2-5; 10 bases are a match to TRBD2. Germline V gene lookup returns CDR1 LGHNA and CDR2 YSLEER. V gave up 1 base and J gave up 2 bases; unmatched junction bases: 13. CDR3 length: 19 amino acids. For the CDR3, the DNA is TGCGCCAGCAGCCAAGTCCTCTCTGACCTAGCGGGGGAACAAGAGACCCAGTACTTC. The encoded protein is CASSQVLSDLAGEQETQYF.

The V and J genes are TRBV19 and TRBJ2-4; TRBD1 is a possible D gene (6 bases). Deletions cut 4 bases from V and 6 bases from J, with 10 bases between. The germline V gene encodes CDR1 LNHDA and CDR2 SQIVND (reference sequence). The length of the CDR3 is 13 residues. The CDR3 spells CASSSQGRNIQYF. CDR3 in DNA: TGTGCCAGTAGTAGTCAGGGGAGAAACATTCAGTACTTC. Supplemented by reference TRBV19 and TRBJ2-4, the full variable domain reads DGGITQSPKYLFRKEGQNVTLSCEQNLNHDAMYWYRQDPGQGLRLIYYSQIVNDFQKGDIAEGYSVSREKKESFPLTVTSAQKNPTAFYLCASSSQGRNIQYFGAGTRLSVL.

This clone was recorded only once. The J gene is TRBJ2-2, the V gene TRBV19, with TRBD2 matching over 10 bases. V gave up 4 bases and J gave up 3 bases; unmatched junction bases: 8. Germline CDR1 and CDR2: LNHDA and SQIVND (reference sequence). The CDR3 totals 17 residues. DNA for the CDR3: TGTGCCAGTAGTACCCCCGGGACTAGCGTTTACACCGGGGAGCTGTTTTTT. It is translated as CASSTPGTSVYTGELFF.

This clone was seen once. The chain is built from TRBV21-1 and TRBJ2-7; TRBD1, the table's D call, was not compared with the DNA. TRBV21-1 is described as a pseudogene. The CDR3 is made up of 15 amino acids. CDR3 bases: TGTGCCAGCAGCAAACTCAGGGGGCCAACCTACGAGCAGTACGTC. This translates into CASSKLRGPTYEQYV.

The chain couples TRBV7-8 to TRBJ2-7, with 10 bases aligning to TRBD1. This CDR3 spans 16 amino acids. Germline trimming cut 4 bases from V and 0 bases from J; bases unmatched to any gene: 6. CDR1 is SGHVS and CDR2 is FQNEAQ in the germline V gene. The CDR3 loop is CASSYPGQGSSYEQYF. The CDR3 DNA follows: TGTGCCAGCAGCTATCCGGGACAGGGGAGCTCCTACGAGCAGTACTTC. The entire variable domain, with the rest obtained from reference TRBV7-8 and TRBJ2-7, is as follows: GAGVSQSPRYKVAKRGQDVALRCDPISGHVSLFWYQQALGQGPEFLTYFQNEAQLDKSGLPSDRFFAERPEGSVSTLKIQRTQQEDSAVYLCASSYPGQGSSYEQYFGPGTRLTVT.

This chain links TRBV2 with TRBJ1-4; 8 bases fit TRBD1. This CDR3 region has 15 residues. V lost 6 bases to trimming and J lost 2 bases; unmatched junction nucleotides: 5. Germline V CDR1 and CDR2: SNHLY, FYNNEI. The CDR3 spells CASSADRGTNEKLFF. CDR3 bases: TGTGCCAGCAGCGCTGACAGGGGTACTAATGAAAAACTGTTTTTT. Drawing the rest from reference TRBV2 and TRBJ1-4, the complete variable domain is EPEVTQTPSHQVTQMGQEVILRCVPISNHLYFYWYRQILGQKVEFLVSFYNNEISEKSEIFDDQFSVERPDGSNFTLKIRSTKLEDSAMYFCASSADRGTNEKLFFGSGTQLSVL.

The V call is TRBV12-5, the J call TRBJ2-7, with TRBD2 matching over 7 bases. Trimming at V came to 1 base and at J to 0 bases, leaving 6 bases not matched to a gene. The CDR3 loop spans 16 amino acids. Germline V gene lookup returns CDR1 LGHNT and CDR2 FRNRAP. The CDR3 region is CASGLDSGHSSYEQYF. CDR3 nucleotide sequence: TGTGCTAGTGGTTTGGATAGCGGGCACAGCTCCTACGAGCAGTACTTC.

The gene calls are TRBV4-3 and TRBJ2-1, with D possibly being TRBD2 (5 bases). This CDR3 comprises 14 residues. Germline lookup yields CDR1 LGHNA and CDR2 YSLEER. V shed 1 base and J shed 7 bases, with 11 bases lying between them. The CDR3 loop reads CASSQVEGTNEQFF. The CDR3 DNA reads as TGCGCCAGCAGCCAAGTTGAGGGAACTAATGAGCAGTTCTTC.

The chain recombines TRBV18 with TRBJ1-2; D is perhaps TRBD1 (5 bases). Germline CDR1 is KGHSH and CDR2 is LQKENI. V lost 2 bases to trimming and J lost 8 bases, with 21 bases between them. The CDR3 length is 16 residues. CDR3 coding DNA: TGTGCCAGCTCACCAAGGATGTCACCAGGGCCGGAAGGCTACACCTTC. It is translated as CASSPRMSPGPEGYTF.

V and J are TRBV7-9 and TRBJ1-3, with D possibly being TRBD1 (5 bases). Germline V CDR1 and CDR2: SEHNR, FQNEAQ (reference sequence). The CDR3 covers 15 residues. V lost 6 bases and J 7 bases, leaving 19 bases between the germline ends. The chain's CDR3 is CASRRGGERGNTIYF. DNA for the CDR3: TGTGCCAGCAGGAGGGGAGGGGAACGGGGGAACACCATATATTTT.

The chain uses TRBV27 and TRBJ2-5; 7 bases match TRBD2. The J call is uncertain, as TRBJ2-7 better fits the DNA end. The CDR3 totals 18 residues. Germline CDR1 MNHEY, CDR2 SMNVEV (reference sequence). In nucleotides, the CDR3 is TGTGCCAGCAGAGCTCGCAACCAGCGGGAAACTGTAACCTACGAGCAGTACTTC. Translation gives CASRARNQRETVTYEQYF.

This rearrangement joins TRBV7-8 to TRBJ2-7; a possible D gene is TRBD2 (6 bases). The CDR3 extends over 14 amino acids. CDR1 and CDR2 from the germline V gene are SGHVS and FQNEAQ. V lost 5 bases to trimming and J lost 2 bases, with 13 bases between them. CDR3 in DNA: TGTGCCAGCAGCGCGTCCGGGAGTCCCTACGAGCAGTACTTC. Protein sequence: CASSASGSPYEQYF.

This rearrangement joins TRBV19 to TRBJ1-4; TRBD1 agrees at 11 bases. Germline V gene data show CDR1 as LNHDA and CDR2 as SQIVND (reference sequence). This CDR3 has 16 amino acids. V lost 10 bases to trimming and J lost 0 bases; unmatched junction nucleotides: 7. CDR3 residues: CATRTGGLSTNEKLFF. The CDR3 DNA sequence: TGTGCCACCCGGACAGGGGGCCTCTCAACTAATGAAAAACTGTTTTTT.

V usage is TRBV11-3 and J usage is TRBJ1-1, with D unclear. The CDR3 loop spans 13 amino acids. V was clipped by 1 base and J by 6 bases, with 9 bases between them. Germline V gene data show CDR1 as SGHNT and CDR2 as YENEEA. The CDR3 DNA follows: TGTGCCAGCAGCTTAGGTTCAGGCTCTGAAGCTTTCTTT. This sequence encodes CASSLGSGSEAFF.

DNA for the CDR3: TGTGCCAGCAGCCCTCGACAGGGGGACACAGATACGCAGTATTTT. It translates to CASSPRQGDTDTQYF. The chain combines TRBV6-5 with TRBJ2-3, with 9 bases matching TRBD1. The CDR3 extends over 15 amino acids. Germline trimming cut 6 bases from V and 2 bases from J; bases unmatched to any gene: 6. Looked up from germline, CDR1 is MNHEY and CDR2 is SVGAGI.

This clone was counted a few times. V usage is TRBV4-1 and J usage is TRBJ1-1; D remains unclear. CDR1 MGHRA and CDR2 YSYEKL come from the germline V gene. V lost 1 base, J lost 8 bases, and 11 bases lay in between. The CDR3 is made up of 13 amino acids. The CDR3 region is CASSQGAELEAFF. The CDR3 nucleotides are TGCGCCAGCAGCCAAGGGGCAGAGCTGGAAGCTTTCTTT.

V usage is TRBV5-1 and J usage is TRBJ2-5; 9 positions match TRBD2. Germline CDR1 is SGHRS and CDR2 is YFSETQ. The CDR3 loop spans 17 amino acids. The V and J ends lost 1 base and 2 bases, in that order; junction bases with no gene match: 9. The CDR3 is CASSLLSSGVPQETQYF. Written as DNA, the CDR3 is TGCGCCAGCAGCTTGTTGTCTAGCGGGGTCCCTCAAGAGACCCAGTACTTC.

In this sample, this clone turned up once. The chain joins TRBV7-6 to TRBJ2-4; TRBD1 is a possible D gene (6 bases). Germline V CDR1 and CDR2: SGHVS, FNYEAQ. The CDR3 is 21 residues long. Trimming took 5 bases from V and 0 from J, leaving 29 bases between them. The CDR3: CASSPVPTSGQYNLAKNIQYF. For the CDR3, the DNA is TGTGCCAGCAGCCCAGTACCTACTAGTGGACAGTACAACTTAGCCAAAAACATTCAGTACTTC. The full variable domain, rest sourced from reference TRBV7-6 and TRBJ2-4, is GAGVSQSPRYKVTKRGQDVALRCDPISGHVSLYWYRQALGQGPEFLTYFNYEAQQDKSGLPNDRFSAERPEGSISTLTIQRTEQRDSAMYRCASSPVPTSGQYNLAKNIQYFGAGTRLSVL.

J is TRBJ1-4 and V is TRBV19; no firm D call. The V end lost 3 bases, the J end lost 8 bases, and 10 bases lay between the germline ends. Germline CDR1 and CDR2: LNHDA and SQIVND (reference sequence). The CDR3 has 13 amino acids. The DNA of the CDR3 is TGTGCCAGTAGTATTGTACTTCTGGAAAAACTGTTTTTT. Protein: CASSIVLLEKLFF.